The following is a TCR beta chain sequence with its context. Per the original methods: Estimation of nucleated cell counts was performed using reference gene primer amplification. This table comes from immunoSEQ multiplex PCR, and its TCRdb copy is limited to in-frame clones, with some not included. V and J calls plus clone size are reproduced from that table; the DNA served to infer D and trimming. The data show 250,000 to 300,000 clones, approximately 80% seen once. J was trimmed by 4 bases and V by 4 bases; bases with no gene match: 7. Germline CDR1 reads SGDLS; CDR2 reads YYNGEE. This CDR3 region has 14 residues. This specimen comes from a study of blood T cell repertoires in COVID-19. In the study overall: In each case, the material was cDNA or gDNA derived from T cells, B-cell-depleted T cells, or PBMCs.

Source material: peripheral blood. This TCR derives from a woman aged 60-75 years with active or convalescent COVID-19. The chain links TRBV9 to TRBJ1-2; 7 bases are shared with TRBD1. In DNA form, the CDR3 reads TGTGCCAGCAGCACCCAGACAGGGTCCTATGGCTACACCTTC. Translation gives CASSTQTGSYGYTF.